This entry lists 28 T cell receptor beta chains sequenced from one sample in a study of Ad26.COV2.S vaccination and SARS-CoV-2 variants. Sequencing was performed with immunoSEQ multiplex PCR; in TCRdb, only in-frame clones are kept and a portion is missing. The table lists approximately 140,000 clones, just over 85% of them singletons. The specimen was peripheral blood, collected after recovery from COVID-19. The receptors stem from a human donor who had recovered from COVID-19.

The chain employs TRBV28 and TRBJ2-1; D is unresolved. Germline V CDR1 and CDR2: MDHEN, SYDVKM. CDR3 length: 14 amino acids. V was trimmed by 2 bases and J by 10 bases, leaving 15 bases between them. The CDR3 sequence is CASSLGSGYREQFF. CDR3 DNA sequence: TGTGCCAGCAGTTTAGGTTCGGGTTATCGGGAGCAGTTCTTC.

V usage is TRBV7-2 and J usage is TRBJ2-3; D gene unclear. Germline assignment: CDR1 SGHTA and CDR2 FQGNSA. This CDR3 region has 15 residues. V was cut by 2 bases and J by 2 bases, with 11 bases left in between. The CDR3 here is CASSLSASLTDTQYF. The CDR3 DNA reads as TGTGCCAGCAGCTTATCAGCGTCCCTCACAGATACGCAGTATTTT.

This chain joins TRBV5-5 and TRBJ1-1; D possibly corresponds to TRBD1 (5 bases). Germline values: CDR1 SGHKS, CDR2 YYEKEE (reference sequence). Trimming removed 4 bases from V and 4 bases from J, with 14 bases in between. This CDR3 contains 14 residues. The DNA for the CDR3 is TGTGCCAGCAGCCCCCTGGATAGGGGCACTGAAGCTTTCTTT. Its protein is CASSPLDRGTEAFF.

This chain connects TRBV7-8 to TRBJ1-5; D unclear. V was cut by 1 base and J by 0 bases, with 7 bases left in between. This CDR3 comprises 15 residues. CDR1 and CDR2 from the germline V gene are SGHVS and FQNEAQ. Written as DNA, the CDR3 is TGTGCCAGCAGCTTAGGTGACCTTAGCAATCAGCCCCAGCATTTT. Translated, it gives CASSLGDLSNQPQHF. The complete variable domain, with remaining parts taken from reference TRBV7-8 and TRBJ1-5, reads GAGVSQSPRYKVAKRGQDVALRCDPISGHVSLFWYQQALGQGPEFLTYFQNEAQLDKSGLPSDRFFAERPEGSVSTLKIQRTQQEDSAVYLCASSLGDLSNQPQHFGDGTRLSIL.

The chain joins TRBV27 to TRBJ2-7; D may be TRBD1 (6 bases). This CDR3 comprises 14 residues. The V end lost 2 bases, the J end lost 4 bases, and 12 bases lay between the germline ends. Germline lookup yields CDR1 MNHEY and CDR2 SMNVEV (reference sequence). The CDR3 DNA is TGTGCCAGCAGTTTAGGGGGCGATGAGTACGAGCAGTACTTC. Translated, it gives CASSLGGDEYEQYF.

The rearrangement uses TRBV15 and TRBJ2-2; possibly TRBD2 for D (7 bases). The CDR3 totals 15 residues. V was shortened by 5 bases and J by 6 bases, with 16 bases between the two germline ends. From germline, CDR1 is LNHNV and CDR2 YYDKDF (reference sequence). As DNA, the CDR3 is TGTGCCACCAGCCGTAGGGGGGGAATGGCCGGGGAGCTGTTTTTT. As protein: CATSRRGGMAGELFF.

The rearrangement joins TRBV25-1 to TRBJ2-5, with 7 bases lining up with TRBD1. The CDR3 is 15 amino acids. The germline CDR1 and CDR2 sequences are MGHDK and SYGVNS. J lost 5 bases, V lost 2 bases, and 8 bases had no gene match. The chain's CDR3 is CASSEIRTGLETQYF. The CDR3 DNA sequence: TGTGCCAGCAGTGAAATCCGGACAGGCCTTGAGACCCAGTACTTC.

This rearrangement joins TRBV2 to TRBJ1-2; no definite D call. Germline V gene data show CDR1 as SNHLY and CDR2 as FYNNEI. This CDR3 is 14 amino acids long. V lost 0 bases and J lost 8, with 13 bases in between. CDR3 sequence reads: CASSEARTVDGYTF. As DNA, the CDR3 is TGTGCCAGCAGTGAAGCGCGAACCGTAGACGGCTACACCTTC.

This chain uses TRBV18 with TRBJ2-7; weak D call: TRBD1 (6 bases). The CDR3 has 14 amino acids. V was pared by 3 bases and J by 2 bases, with 11 bases between. Germline assignment: CDR1 KGHSH and CDR2 LQKENI. The CDR3 reads CASSPGHRPYEQYF. The DNA for the CDR3 is TGTGCCAGCTCACCGGGACACAGACCCTACGAGCAGTACTTC.

The CDR3 region is CASRARGLGSPLHF. The CDR3 DNA sequence: TGTGCCAGCAGGGCCAGGGGGCTTGGTTCACCCCTCCACTTT. This rearrangement joins TRBV28 to TRBJ1-6; the match to TRBD1 covers 8 bases. Looked up from germline, CDR1 is MDHEN and CDR2 is SYDVKM. CDR3 size: 14 residues. V was pared by 6 bases and J by 9 bases, with 7 bases of the junction left unmatched.

Concerning this clone: This sample includes further DNA sequences coding for the same CDR3. V gene TRBV28 combines with J gene TRBJ2-6, with a weak D call TRBD2 (6 bases). CDR3 length: 15 amino acids. Germline CDR1 is MDHEN and CDR2 is SYDVKM. V was pared by 3 bases and J by 1 base, with 7 bases between. The CDR3 spells CASSLEGSGANVLTF. As DNA, the CDR3 is TGTGCCAGCAGTTTGGAGGGGTCTGGGGCCAACGTCCTGACTTTC. The variable domain in full, with the rest retrieved from reference TRBV28 and TRBJ2-6, is DVKVTQSSRYLVKRTGEKVFLECVQDMDHENMFWYRQDPGLGLRLIYFSYDVKMKEKGDIPEGYSVSREKKERFSLILESASTNQTSMYLCASSLEGSGANVLTFGAGSRLTVL.

The gene calls are TRBV28 and TRBJ1-4; no definite D call. The germline V and J ends were trimmed by 4 bases and 5 bases, with 11 bases remaining between them. The CDR3 is 14 residues long. Germline V gene data show CDR1 as MDHEN and CDR2 as SYDVKM. The CDR3 protein is CASSSGMDNEKLFF. The CDR3 DNA sequence: TGTGCCAGCAGTTCCGGCATGGACAATGAAAAACTGTTTTTT.

This clone was picked up one time. The CDR3 bases are TGTGCCAGCAGCTCGAGACAGGGGGCGAGTGGGGCCAACGTCCTGACTTTC. It specifies CASSSRQGASGANVLTF. The V and J genes are TRBV7-2 and TRBJ2-6, with TRBD1 matching over 10 bases. V shed 4 bases, J shed 3 bases, and the junction held 6 bases outside the gene matches. Germline CDR1 and CDR2: SGHTA and FQGNSA. The CDR3 is 17 amino acids. Using reference TRBV7-2 and TRBJ2-6 for the parts outside the CDR3, the full variable domain is GAGVSQSPSNKVTEKGKDVELRCDPISGHTALYWYRQSLGQGLEFLIYFQGNSAPDKSGLPSDRFSAERTGGSVSTLTIQRTQQEDSAVYLCASSSRQGASGANVLTFGAGSRLTVL.

This clone showed up just a few times. The chain recombines TRBV25-1 with TRBJ1-2; no firm D call. Germline V gene lookup returns CDR1 MGHDK and CDR2 SYGVNS. Deletions cut 0 bases from V and 2 bases from J, with 7 bases between. The CDR3 runs 14 residues. In DNA, the CDR3 is TGTGCCAGCAGTGAATATGGGTCAAACTATGGCTACACCTTC. It yields the protein CASSEYGSNYGYTF.

Here the CDR3 DNA reads TGTGCCAGTAGTTCGACGTCCGAGCAGTACTTC. Translating it yields CASSSTSEQYF. V usage is TRBV19 and J usage is TRBJ2-7, with unresolved D. The germline V gene encodes CDR1 LNHDA and CDR2 SQIVND (reference sequence). CDR3 length: 11 amino acids. V gave up 5 bases and J gave up 6 bases, with 8 bases separating them. Together with reference TRBV19 and TRBJ2-7, the CDR3 gives the full variable domain: DGGITQSPKYLFRKEGQNVTLSCEQNLNHDAMYWYRQDPGQGLRLIYYSQIVNDFQKGDIAEGYSVSREKKESFPLTVTSAQKNPTAFYLCASSSTSEQYFGPGTRLTVT.

The chain links TRBV6-5 to TRBJ1-2, with TRBD1 identical over 7 bases. Germline CDR1 is MNHEY and CDR2 is SVGAGI. This CDR3 has 13 amino acids. The trim removed 6 bases at V and 2 bases at J, leaving 3 bases unmatched. CDR3 bases: TGTGCCAGCAGATCGGACAGGAACTATGGCTACACCTTC. As protein: CASRSDRNYGYTF.

The chain uses TRBV7-2 and TRBJ2-1; 11 nucleotides agree with TRBD2. The CDR3 totals 17 residues. The germline CDR1 and CDR2 sequences are SGHTA and FQGNSA. The V gene end was trimmed by 4 bases and the J gene end by 9 bases; junction bases not matched to a gene: 14. CDR3 sequence: CASSSAGTSGPWVEQFF. The CDR3 bases are TGTGCCAGCAGCTCGGCCGGGACTAGCGGACCCTGGGTTGAGCAGTTCTTC.

J is TRBJ1-1 and V is TRBV6-5; D is undetermined. Germline values: CDR1 MNHEY, CDR2 SVGAGI. V was clipped by 11 bases and J by 0 bases, with 19 bases between them. The CDR3 runs to 15 residues. For the CDR3, the DNA is TGTGCCTCCACCTTTATTCCGGGGTTGAACACTGAAGCTTTCTTT. Translation gives CASTFIPGLNTEAFF.

The chain joins TRBV7-2 to TRBJ1-3; 8 nucleotides line up with TRBD1. V was pared by 5 bases and J by 8 bases, with 5 bases of the junction left unmatched. The CDR3 is 13 residues long. The germline V gene encodes CDR1 SGHTA and CDR2 FQGNSA. The CDR3 loop is CASSPGGADTIYF. For the CDR3, the DNA is TGTGCCAGCAGCCCAGGGGGCGCGGACACCATATATTTT.

The genes are TRBV24-1 and TRBJ2-5; D is undetermined. Germline-derived CDR1 and CDR2 are KGHDR and SFDVKD. The CDR3 has 12 residues. Deletions cut 5 bases from V and 2 bases from J, with 5 bases between. The CDR3 reads CATSGPQETQYF. The CDR3 nucleotides are TGTGCCACCAGTGGGCCTCAAGAGACCCAGTACTTC.

This chain joins TRBV4-3 and TRBJ1-2, with D possibly TRBD1 on 5 matching bases. The V end was cut by 1 base, the J end by 7 bases, with 16 bases between. This CDR3 comprises 15 residues. The V gene's germline CDR1 is LGHNA and CDR2 YSLEER. For the CDR3, the DNA is TGCGCCAGCAGCCAAGGGGGCAGGCGTGCCGGTGGCTACACCTTC. As protein: CASSQGGRRAGGYTF.

This clone was seen only a few times. This chain connects TRBV4-3 to TRBJ1-6; 7 nucleotides agree with TRBD1. This CDR3 is built from 20 residues. Germline CDR1 reads LGHNA; CDR2 reads YSLEER. The J segment lost 1 base and the V segment lost 0 bases, leaving 12 bases of the junction unmatched. The CDR3 region is CASSQDPLTGERSYNSPLHF. CDR3 sequence (DNA): TGCGCCAGCAGCCAAGACCCCTTAACAGGGGAAAGGTCCTATAATTCACCCCTCCACTTT.

This sequence joins TRBV7-8 and TRBJ2-2; D remains ambiguous. Germline CDR1 SGHVS, CDR2 FQNEAQ. The CDR3 totals 14 residues. The ends were cut back, 5 bases at V and 1 base at J, with 8 bases in the middle. CDR3 loop: CASSPDGNTGELFF. The DNA of the CDR3 is TGTGCCAGCAGCCCGGACGGGAACACCGGGGAGCTGTTTTTT.

This sequence joins TRBV27 and TRBJ1-5; D perhaps matches TRBD1 (5 bases). Trimming stripped 3 bases from V and 6 bases from J, with 9 bases between. Germline CDR1 MNHEY, CDR2 SMNVEV (reference sequence). There are 13 residues in the CDR3. The CDR3 DNA follows: TGTGCCAGCAGTTTTGATGGGGGTCAGCCCCAGCATTTT. Translation gives CASSFDGGQPQHF.

This clone was counted a few times. The V call is TRBV7-9, the J call TRBJ2-2; 13 bases are a match to TRBD2. The length of the CDR3 is 16 residues. Per the germline V gene, CDR1 is SEHNR and CDR2 is FQNEAQ (reference sequence). The ends lost 5 bases at V and 3 bases at J; junction bases unmatched: 3. The CDR3 coding sequence is TGTGCCAGCAGCCCGACTAGCGGGGGGCACACCGGGGAGCTGTTTTTT. As protein: CASSPTSGGHTGELFF.

The rearrangement uses TRBV28 and TRBJ1-1; D is possibly TRBD1 (6 bases). Germline V CDR1 and CDR2: MDHEN, SYDVKM. CDR3 length: 15 amino acids. Trimming took off 2 bases at V and 5 bases at J, with 15 bases between the two ends. Written as DNA, the CDR3 is TGTGCCAGCAGTTTAGGAGGGGGAGGGGGAACTGAAGCTTTCTTT. Its translation: CASSLGGGGGTEAFF. The full variable domain, completed using reference TRBV28 and TRBJ1-1, is DVKVTQSSRYLVKRTGEKVFLECVQDMDHENMFWYRQDPGLGLRLIYFSYDVKMKEKGDIPEGYSVSREKKERFSLILESASTNQTSMYLCASSLGGGGGTEAFFGQGTRLTVV.

V usage is TRBV4-3 and J usage is TRBJ1-1, with no clear D. The CDR3 runs to 15 residues. The V gene's germline CDR1 is LGHNA and CDR2 YSLEER. Trimming left V 0 bases short and J 2 bases short, with 10 bases between. CDR3 region: CASSQDNVPNTEAFF. In nucleotides, the CDR3 is TGCGCCAGCAGCCAAGATAACGTACCCAACACTGAAGCTTTCTTT.

J is TRBJ1-2 and V is TRBV29-1; D remains ambiguous. CDR3 length: 12 amino acids. The ends were cut back, 2 bases at V and 5 bases at J, with 9 bases in the middle. Germline V gene sequence: CDR1 SQVTM, CDR2 ANQGSEA. This CDR3 reads CSVEPPEYGYTF. CDR3 coding DNA: TGCAGCGTTGAACCTCCGGAGTATGGCTACACCTTC.